This TCR beta chain was captured in a study of siplizumab effects on memory and regulatory T cells. Comments on this clone: Its cognate antigen is unknown.

Study-wide results and limits: Of the alloreactive clones, only a minor fraction mapped to unstimulated subsets. Alloreactive sequences from unstimulated CD4+ memory cells fell significantly with siplizumab.

Each sample yielded around 10^5 assayed TCR templates. TCRdb's table, derived via immunoSEQ multiplex PCR, lists solely in-frame clones and lacks some. The sample has fewer than 120,000 clones; just under 95% are singletons. V lost 8 bases to trimming and J lost 4 bases, with 6 bases between them. This CDR3 spans 11 amino acids. Germline CDR1 reads MNHNS; CDR2 reads SASEGT. Source material: CD4+ T cells sorted from blood. The chain has TRBV6-1 and TRBJ1-5, with D uncertain. This TCR was recovered from a human donor in good health. The CDR3 sequence: CASATNQPQHF. The CDR3 coding sequence is TGTGCCAGCGCAACGAATCAGCCCCAGCATTTT.